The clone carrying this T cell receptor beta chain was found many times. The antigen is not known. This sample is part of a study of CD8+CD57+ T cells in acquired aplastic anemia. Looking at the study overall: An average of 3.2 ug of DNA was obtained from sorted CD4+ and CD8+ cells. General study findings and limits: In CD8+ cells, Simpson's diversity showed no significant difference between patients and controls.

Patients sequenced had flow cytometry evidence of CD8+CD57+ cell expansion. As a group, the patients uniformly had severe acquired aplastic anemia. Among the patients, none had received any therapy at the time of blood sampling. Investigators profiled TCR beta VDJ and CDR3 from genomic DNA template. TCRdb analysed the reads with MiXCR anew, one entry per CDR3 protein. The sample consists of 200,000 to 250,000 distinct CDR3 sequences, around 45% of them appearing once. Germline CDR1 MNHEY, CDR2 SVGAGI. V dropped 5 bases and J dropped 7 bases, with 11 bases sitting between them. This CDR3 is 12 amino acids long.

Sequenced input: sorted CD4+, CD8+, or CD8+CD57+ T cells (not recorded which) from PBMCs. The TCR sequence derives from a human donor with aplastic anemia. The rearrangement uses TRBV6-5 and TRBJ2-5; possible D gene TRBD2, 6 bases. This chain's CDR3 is CASSETSGTQYF. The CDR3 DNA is TGTGCCAGCAGTGAGACTAGTGGGACCCAGTACTTC.